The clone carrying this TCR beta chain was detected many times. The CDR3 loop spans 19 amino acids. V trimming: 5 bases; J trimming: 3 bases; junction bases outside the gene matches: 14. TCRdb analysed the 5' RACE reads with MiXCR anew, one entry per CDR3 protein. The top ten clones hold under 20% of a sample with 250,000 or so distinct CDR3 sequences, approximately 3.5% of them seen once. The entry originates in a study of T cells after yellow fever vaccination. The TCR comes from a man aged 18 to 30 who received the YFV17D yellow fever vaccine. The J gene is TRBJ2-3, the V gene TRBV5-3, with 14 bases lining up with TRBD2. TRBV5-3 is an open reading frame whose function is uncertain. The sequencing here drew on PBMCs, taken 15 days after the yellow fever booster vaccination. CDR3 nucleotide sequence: TGTGCCAGAAGACACTCCGGGACTAGCGGGGGCGGAAGGACAGATACGCAGTATTTT. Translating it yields CARRHSGTSGGGRTDTQYF.